This is a list of T cell receptor beta chains from one sample in a study of patients and donors after allogeneic stem cell transplantation. Using its own MiXCR run on the RT-PCR reads, TCRdb lists one record per CDR3 protein. Among about 230,000 distinct CDR3 sequences listed, roughly 15% were seen once. The material sequenced was blood, either unsorted or a sorted T cell fraction (not recorded which). These receptors all stem from a human donor who was either an allogeneic HSCT recipient or a stem cell or donor lymphocyte infusion donor (not recorded which). It is not recorded whose cells these are; they may come from a transplant donor. Both conserved end residues are part of each CDR3. The D gene is left open where the match is weak. Some rows have no size entry. The others give once, few or many, or a class for an expanded clone.

>TRBV4-2|.|TRBD1|TRBJ2-5
TGTGCCAGCAGCCAAGAAGGGGGCGAAGAGACCCAGTACTTC
CASSQEGGEETQYF
>TRBV5-1|few|TRBD1|TRBJ1-4
TGCGCCAGCAGCTTACAGGGGTATAATGAAAAACTGTTTTTT
CASSLQGYNEKLFF
>TRBV15|many|.|TRBJ2-1
TGTGCCACCAGCGGAGAATTCATGAGCTCCTACAATGAGCAGTTCTTC
CATSGEFMSSYNEQFF
>TRBV14|.|.|TRBJ2-1
TGTGCCAGCAGCCGCAGTCATGAGCAGTTCTTC
CASSRSHEQFF
>TRBV7-8|.|.|TRBJ1-5
TGTGCCAGCAGCTTAGGAAGATCGGGACCACTTAATCAGCCCCAGCATTTT
CASSLGRSGPLNQPQHF
>TRBV6-5|.|TRBD2|TRBJ2-3
TGTGCCAGCAGTTACGGAGGCCTAGCGGGCACAGATACGCAGTATTTT
CASSYGGLAGTDTQYF
>TRBV12-3/TRBV12-4|many|.|TRBJ2-5
TGTGCCAGCAGTTTCCCGGGAGAGACCCAGTACTTC
CASSFPGETQYF
>TRBV5-1|.|TRBD1|TRBJ2-3
TGCGCCAGCAGCTTGGTAGGGACAGGGGCAGGTACAGATACGCAGTATTTT
CASSLVGTGAGTDTQYF
>TRBV7-9|.|TRBD1|TRBJ1-3
TGTGCCAGCAGCTCCCGGGACAGGGGGCCTGGAAACACCATATATTTT
CASSSRDRGPGNTIYF
>TRBV4-1|many|TRBD2|TRBJ2-2
TGCGCCAGCAGCCACGATCGACTAGCGGGGCAAACCGGGGAGCTGTTTTTT
CASSHDRLAGQTGELFF
>TRBV29-1|.|TRBD1|TRBJ1-1
TGCAGCGGCTGGGTGAGGACAGGGTTACTTTCTGAAGCTTTCTTT
CSGWVRTGLLSEAFF
>TRBV20-1|many|.|TRBJ1-5
TGCAGTGCTAGAGACAGTCGGTCCTATAGCAATCAGCCCCAGCATTTT
CSARDSRSYSNQPQHF
>TRBV10-3|many|.|TRBJ2-2
TGTGCCATCAGTGAGGTTGGCGGGATGGCCGGGGAGCTGTTTTTT
CAISEVGGMAGELFF
>TRBV12-3/TRBV12-4|many|.|TRBJ2-1
TGTGCCAGCAGTTTTCGGGGGGCTAGCTCCTACAATGAGCAGTTCTTC
CASSFRGASSYNEQFF
>TRBV7-8|few|.|TRBJ2-5
TGTGCCAGCAGCTTAGCGCGGAAAGTCCAAGAGACCCAGTACTTC
CASSLARKVQETQYF
>TRBV12-3/TRBV12-4|many|.|TRBJ1-3
TGTGCCAGCCGCAGGGGAACGGGAAACACCATATATTTT
CASRRGTGNTIYF
>TRBV4-3|.|.|TRBJ2-3
TGCGCCAGCAGCCAAGCATTCAGCTCAGATACGCAGTATTTT
CASSQAFSSDTQYF
>TRBV9|.|.|TRBJ1-1
TGTGCCAGCAGCGCCCGACAGTACACTGAAGCTTTCTTT
CASSARQYTEAFF
>TRBV5-5|few|.|TRBJ2-3
TGTGCCAGCAGCAGTCTGGGGGGTAGCACAGATACGCAGTATTTT
CASSSLGGSTDTQYF
>TRBV7-2|.|.|TRBJ2-4
TGTGCCAGCAGTCTAGACAGAGCCAAAAACATTCAGTACTTC
CASSLDRAKNIQYF
>TRBV7-8|.|.|TRBJ2-3
TGTGCCAGCAGCCCGCGCGTCTCCGATACGCAGTATTTT
CASSPRVSDTQYF
>TRBV7-2|many|.|TRBJ1-3
TGTGCCAGCAGCGCCACGACAGCCACGTCTGGAAACACCATATATTTT
CASSATTATSGNTIYF
>TRBV5-1|few|TRBD1|TRBJ2-2
TGCGCCAGCAAAGCTCGACAGGGGAACACCGGGGAGCTGTTTTTT
CASKARQGNTGELFF
>TRBV4-1|many|.|TRBJ1-2
TGCGCCAGCAGCCCTCAGATCGGGGAGAGCTATGGCTACACCTTC
CASSPQIGESYGYTF
>TRBV14|many|.|TRBJ2-1
TGTGCCAGCAGCCATAAACAGGGATACTCCTACAATGAGCAGTTCTTC
CASSHKQGYSYNEQFF
>TRBV30|.|.|TRBJ1-2
TGTGCCTGGAGTGTACAAGGAGGGAATGGCTACACCTTC
CAWSVQGGNGYTF
>TRBV3-1|.|.|TRBJ1-1
TGTGCCAGCAGGCGGGGGGGGATGAACACTGAAGCTTTCTTT
CASRRGGMNTEAFF
>TRBV24-1|many|.|TRBJ1-2
TGTGCCACCAGTGACCCCGCATTTGAGGGAGGCTATGGCTACACCTTC
CATSDPAFEGGYGYTF
>TRBV5-1|.|.|TRBJ2-1
TGCGCCAGCAGCTTCCAGGGAGATGAGCAGTTCTTC
CASSFQGDEQFF
>TRBV2|.|TRBD2|TRBJ2-3
TGTGCCAGCAAACTAGCGGCTAGCACAGATACGCAGTATTTT
CASKLAASTDTQYF
>TRBV2|many|.|TRBJ1-1
TGTGCCAGCAGTGAGGCGAACACTGAAGCTTTCTTT
CASSEANTEAFF
>TRBV12-3/TRBV12-4|few|TRBD2|TRBJ2-7
TGTGCCAGCAGTACGGGGACTAGCGGGAGGGGCGAGCAGTACTTC
CASSTGTSGRGEQYF
>TRBV3-1|many|.|TRBJ2-3
TGTGCCAGCAGCCAACTTCCCCTTAGCACAGATACGCAGTATTTT
CASSQLPLSTDTQYF
>TRBV12-3/TRBV12-4|.|.|TRBJ1-1
TGTGCCAGCAGTTTCGTAGGGATAGCTTTCTTT
CASSFVGIAFF
>TRBV5-4|.|.|TRBJ1-1
TGTGCCAGCAGCCTAGAGATGAACACTGAAGCTTTCTTT
CASSLEMNTEAFF
>TRBV30|few|TRBD1|TRBJ1-1
TGTGCCTGGAGTACAGGGGGCTGGGCTGAAGCTTTCTTT
CAWSTGGWAEAFF
>TRBV5-1|.|.|TRBJ1-3
TGCGCCAGCAGCTTGAAAGGACAGAACTCTGGAAACACCATATATTTT
CASSLKGQNSGNTIYF
>TRBV20-1|few|TRBD2|TRBJ2-5
TGCAGTGCCCCCGGGACTAGAGAGACCCAGTACTTC
CSAPGTRETQYF
>TRBV5-1|medium-sized|.|TRBJ1-1
TGCGCCAGCAGCCCAACAGTAGCAACTGAAGCTTTCTTT
CASSPTVATEAFF
>TRBV5-1|.|TRBD1|TRBJ2-7
TGCGCCAGCAGCTCACAGGGGGCTGGGGAGCAGTACTTC
CASSSQGAGEQYF
>TRBV20-1|.|.|TRBJ1-2
TGCAGTACGGCCAGCAGGGGATCGGCCTATGGCTACACCTTC
CSTASRGSAYGYTF
>TRBV7-2|.|TRBD2|TRBJ2-1
TGTGCCAGCAGCACTCGGACTAGCGGGGGGGCTGGTGAGCAGTTCTTC
CASSTRTSGGAGEQFF
>TRBV7-6|few|.|TRBJ1-5
TGTGCCAGCAGCCCCGGATCGGCTAGCAATCAGCCCCAGCATTTT
CASSPGSASNQPQHF
>TRBV4-1|few|.|TRBJ2-4
TGCGCCAGCAGCCAAGGGGGGAGTCAGTACTTC
CASSQGGSQYF
>TRBV9|few|.|TRBJ1-2
TGTGCCAGCAGCTCCCCCCCGGGGGCGGGTGGCTACACCTTC
CASSSPPGAGGYTF